The present T cell receptor beta chain was sequenced within a study of T-cell memory formation after mild COVID-19. Germline CDR1 SGHRS, CDR2 YFSETQ. This CDR3 contains 16 residues. Losses at the gene ends were 4 bases for V and 6 bases for J; bases not matched to a gene: 9. On this clonotype itself: Its antigen is currently unknown.

TCRdb called the 5' RACE reads again in MiXCR, with one record for every CDR3 protein. The data contain over 400,000 distinct CDR3 sequences, less than 25% of them singletons. Whole-study findings and limits: Day 15 to 85 contracting clones showed balanced CD4/CD8; day 15 to 37 expanders favored CD4+.

Sequenced input: PBMCs or a T cell subset sorted from them (not recorded which). The clonotype originates from an adult woman who had mild COVID-19 (a few samples of this study predate the infection). Cell type and time point are not known. The gene calls are TRBV5-1 and TRBJ2-3, with 12 bases fitting TRBD2. CDR3 DNA: TGCGCCAGCAGCATTGGGACTAGCGGGCCGGGGGATACGCAGTATTTT. Translation: CASSIGTSGPGDTQYF.